Listed below are T cell receptor beta chains from one sample, sequenced in a study of cytomegalovirus exposure and HLA in healthy donors. TCRdb keeps only in-frame clones here, not all; method: immunoSEQ multiplex PCR. This sample's table has some 130,000 clones. Sequenced sample: PBMCs. The receptors shown here come from an older woman in good health and CMV-seronegative. Both conserved end residues are part of each CDR3. Each record gives: D gene, V gene, J gene, CDR3 protein, CDR3 DNA. A D gene is named only where the DNA matches it firmly.

>-|TRBV27|TRBJ2-3
CASSTLTVGTDTQYF
TGTGCCAGCAGCACGTTAACGGTTGGCACAGATACGCAGTATTTT
>TRBD2|TRBV5-1|TRBJ2-5
CASSGSGGPSGETQYF
TGCGCCAGCAGCGGAAGCGGGGGCCCGTCGGGGGAGACCCAGTACTTC
>TRBD1|TRBV7-3|TRBJ1-1
CASSPTGVVTEAFF
TGTGCCAGCAGCCCAACAGGGGTAGTCACTGAAGCTTTCTTT
>TRBD1|TRBV19|TRBJ2-2
CASSIGGQPNTGELFF
TGTGCCAGTAGTATTGGGGGACAGCCGAACACCGGGGAGCTGTTTTTT
>-|TRBV29-1|TRBJ1-4
CSVTSSYNEKLFF
TGCAGCGTTACCAGTTCTTATAATGAAAAACTGTTTTTT
>-|TRBV21-1|TRBJ2-3
CASSKALFRGRAYTQYF
TGTGCCAGCAGCAAAGCGCTGTTTCGCGGGCGCGCCTATACGCAGTATTTT
>TRBD1|TRBV6-1|TRBJ1-5
CASSDGPTGYQPQHF
TGTGCCAGCAGTGATGGCCCGACAGGGTATCAGCCCCAGCATTTT
>-|TRBV5-1|TRBJ2-1
CASSPGQPYNEQFF
TGCGCCAGCAGCCCAGGACAGCCCTACAATGAGCAGTTCTTC
>TRBD1|TRBV5-4|TRBJ1-2
CASSADRGGEGYGYTF
TGTGCCAGCAGCGCGGACAGGGGGGGGGAAGGCTATGGCTACACCTTC
>-|TRBV6-5|TRBJ1-1
CASIPVEDPTEAFF
TGTGCCAGCATCCCAGTGGAGGATCCCACTGAAGCTTTCTTT
>TRBD1|TRBV30|TRBJ1-5
CAWSTGVFQPQHF
TGTGCCTGGAGTACAGGGGTTTTTCAGCCCCAGCATTTT
>-|TRBV5-4|TRBJ1-1
CASSLPGNRDTEAFF
TGTGCCAGCAGCTTGCCGGGAAACCGGGACACTGAAGCTTTCTTT
>-|TRBV7-9|TRBJ2-7
CASSILPSSYEQYF
TGTGCCAGCAGCATTCTGCCGAGCTCCTACGAGCAGTACTTC
>TRBD2|TRBV6-1|TRBJ2-2
CASSEAGGRTPGELFF
TGTGCCAGCAGTGAAGCGGGAGGGAGGACTCCCGGGGAGCTGTTTTTT
>TRBD1|TRBV7-8|TRBJ2-7
CASSLLDPLQGVYEQYF
TGTGCCAGCAGCTTATTAGATCCCCTGCAGGGGGTCTACGAGCAGTACTTC
>-|TRBV4-1|TRBJ1-5
CASSQTPRQEYSNQPQHF
TGCGCCAGCAGCCAAACCCCAAGACAGGAATATAGCAATCAGCCCCAGCATTTT
>TRBD1|TRBV28|TRBJ1-1
CASSRTGAGGTEAFF
TGTGCCAGCAGTCGAACAGGGGCCGGGGGCACTGAAGCTTTCTTT
>-|TRBV13|TRBJ2-1
CASSLGASYNEQFF
TGTGCCAGCAGCTTGGGGGCATCCTACAATGAGCAGTTCTTC
>-|TRBV7-3|TRBJ2-1
CASSANTGISEQFF
TGTGCCAGCAGCGCAAATACAGGGATTTCTGAGCAGTTCTTC
>-|TRBV25-1|TRBJ2-5
CASSDPGRRRETQYF
TGTGCCAGCAGTGATCCCGGGAGAAGGAGAGAGACCCAGTACTTC
>TRBD1|TRBV30|TRBJ2-5
CAWTPGQGQETQYF
TGTGCCTGGACCCCGGGACAGGGTCAAGAGACCCAGTACTTC
>-|TRBV6-1|TRBJ1-2
CASSEMEALAGSYTF
TGTGCCAGCAGTGAAATGGAGGCCCTGGCGGGTAGCTACACCTTC
>TRBD1|TRBV9|TRBJ1-2
CASSMPGQEIYGYTF
TGTGCCAGCAGCATGCCGGGACAGGAGATCTATGGCTACACCTTC